The 8 T cell receptor beta chains reported below all come from one sample, sequenced in a study of spatial heterogeneity in lung cancer (dated by TCRdb to the late 2010s). To prepare the library, 5' RACE was applied. TCRdb shows the sequencer as NextSeq 500. TCRdb cleaned the public reads at Q25 with fastp, built clones with MiXCR and kept in-frame beta chains. Rows are combined by CDR3 protein, so each entry shows the most common genes and DNA. For this sample the table gives approximately 16,000 distinct CDR3 sequences, of which roughly 6.3% were detected only once. Of the sample, roughly 26% falls within the top ten clones. What this sample's time point label stands for: blood at routine non-recurrence follow-up after resection. The sequencing used PBMCs, collected at follow-up. The receptors shown here come from a male donor with early-stage non-small cell lung cancer.

The chain is built from TRBV7-6 and TRBJ2-5, with D uncertain. Germline V gives CDR1 SGHVS, CDR2 FNYEAQ. The V gene lost 5 bases and the J gene lost 5 bases, with 9 bases spanning the gap. The length of the CDR3 is 12 residues. Written as DNA, the CDR3 is TGTGCCAGCAGCCATATGGGCGAGACCCAGTACTTC. This codes for CASSHMGETQYF. The full variable domain, with the rest looked up from reference TRBV7-6 and TRBJ2-5, is GAGVSQSPRYKVTKRGQDVALRCDPISGHVSLYWYRQALGQGPEFLTYFNYEAQQDKSGLPNDRFSAERPEGSISTLTIQRTEQRDSAMYRCASSHMGETQYFGPGTRLLVL.

This clonotype was seen at least ten times. The rearrangement links TRBV5-1 to TRBJ2-5; 12 positions agree with TRBD2. CDR3 length: 15 amino acids. Germline V gives CDR1 SGHRS, CDR2 YFSETQ. V shed 0 bases, J shed 7 bases, and the junction held 4 bases outside the gene matches. CDR3 protein: CASSLGLAGEGTQYF. DNA for the CDR3: TGCGCCAGCAGCTTGGGACTAGCGGGAGAAGGGACCCAGTACTTC.

This clonotype has ten or more counts. The rearrangement uses TRBV4-2 and TRBJ1-5; tentatively, D is TRBD1 (5 bases). Germline values: CDR1 LGHNA, CDR2 YNFKEQ. This CDR3 comprises 15 residues. V was shortened by 1 base and J by 0 bases, with 7 bases between the two germline ends. The DNA of the CDR3 is TGTGCCAGCAGCCAAGGGGGGTATAGCAATCAGCCCCAGCATTTT. It specifies CASSQGGYSNQPQHF.

This clonotype showed up many times. The V call is TRBV7-2, the J call TRBJ2-3; no reliable D call. The germline V and J ends were trimmed by 9 bases and 1 base, with 17 bases remaining between them. This CDR3 has 15 amino acids. Germline V gene sequence: CDR1 SGHTA, CDR2 FQGNSA. This chain's CDR3 is CASCLMSVRTDTQYF. Written as DNA, the CDR3 is TGTGCCAGTTGCTTAATGTCAGTTCGCACAGATACGCAGTATTTT.

At least ten counts were recorded for this clonotype. The chain employs TRBV7-9 and TRBJ2-1, with 10 bases fitting TRBD2. Trimming at V came to 5 bases and at J to 3 bases, leaving 13 bases not matched to a gene. CDR1 and CDR2 (germline): SEHNR, FQNEAQ (reference sequence). The CDR3 has 18 amino acids. CDR3 DNA: TGTGCCAGCAGCCCCCCACTTTACACTAGCGGGATCTACAATGAGCAGTTCTTC. This translates into CASSPPLYTSGIYNEQFF.

This clonotype appeared many times. The genes are TRBV6-5 and TRBJ1-1; weak D call: TRBD1 (6 bases). Germline V CDR1 and CDR2: MNHEY, SVGAGI. This CDR3 spans 14 amino acids. V was cut by 4 bases and J by 5 bases, with 14 bases left in between. The CDR3 here is CASSSLQGRTEAFF. DNA for the CDR3: TGTGCCAGCAGTTCCTTACAGGGTAGGACTGAAGCTTTCTTT.

This clonotype is labeled medium-sized. This chain uses TRBV12-3 or TRBV12-4 with TRBJ1-5; unclear D gene. Trimming stripped 4 bases from V and 5 bases from J, with 12 bases between. CDR3 length: 14 amino acids. The CDR3 region is CASSSQVMDQPQHF. The CDR3, as DNA: TGTGCCAGCAGTTCCCAGGTGATGGATCAGCCCCAGCATTTT.

This clonotype was seen only a few times. The gene calls are TRBV6-2 or TRBV6-3 and TRBJ2-1; no clear D. Germline V gene sequence: CDR1 MNHEY, CDR2 SVGEGT. Trimming cost V 2 bases and J 4 bases, with 9 bases left between them. This CDR3 contains 14 residues. The CDR3 here is CASSYDGAYNEQFF. In DNA form, the CDR3 reads TGTGCCAGCAGTTACGACGGCGCATACAATGAGCAGTTCTTC.